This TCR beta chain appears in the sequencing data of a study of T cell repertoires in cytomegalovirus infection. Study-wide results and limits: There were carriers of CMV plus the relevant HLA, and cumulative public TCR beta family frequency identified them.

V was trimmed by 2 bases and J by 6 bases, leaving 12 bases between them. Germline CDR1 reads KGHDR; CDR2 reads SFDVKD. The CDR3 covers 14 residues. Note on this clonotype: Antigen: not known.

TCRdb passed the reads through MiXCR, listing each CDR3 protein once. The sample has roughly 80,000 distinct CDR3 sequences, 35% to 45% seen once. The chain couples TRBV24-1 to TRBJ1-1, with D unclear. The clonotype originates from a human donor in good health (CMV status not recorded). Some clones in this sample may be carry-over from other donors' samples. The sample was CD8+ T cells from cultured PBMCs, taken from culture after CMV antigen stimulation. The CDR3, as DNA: TGTGCCACCAGTGATTCGCGCGATTCGGCTGAAGCTTTCTTT. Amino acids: CATSDSRDSAEAFF.